This record looks at one TCR beta chain sequence and its context. The specificity of this receptor is unknown. No qualities accompany the bases; no much larger clone lies one base away. These data belong to a study of T cell changes during pregnancy in multiple sclerosis (dated by TCRdb to about 2019). Regarding the complete study: The study examined how the T cell repertoire changed over the course of pregnancy in women with multiple sclerosis.

The library was made by the immunoSEQ multiplex PCR assay. TCRdb took this table from immuneACCESS and kept in-frame rearrangements with V and J called. Such tables lack part of the clones; where checked against another copy, unresolved V genes explain under half of the gap, and the rest is unexplained. Within this sample are tens of thousands of clones, with roughly 88% of them counted one time only. Of the sample, approximately 1.6% is held by the ten largest clones. CDR1 and CDR2 are drawn from the germline V gene (reference sequence): LNHDA, SQIVND. V is pared back by 3 bases and J by 2 bases, with 11 bases lying between the germline termini. The CDR3 runs 14 residues from the cysteine to the phenylalanine. The retained sequence is limited to the CDR3, 42 bases, with the frame set at the first base.

The sample in question was peripheral blood, obtained in the first trimester of pregnancy. The sequence links TRBV19 to TRBJ2-7; the D gene is perhaps TRBD1, on 6 matching bases. This TCR was sampled from a female donor in good health, enrolled as a control in a pregnancy study. The DNA reads as follows: TGTGCCAGTAGTATGAGTCGGACAGCCTACGAGCAGTACTTC. This encodes CASSMSRTAYEQYF.